This TCR beta chain was identified during a study of cytomegalovirus exposure and HLA in healthy donors. On this clone: Its target is unknown.

Amplification used 60 Vbeta primers and 13 Jbeta primers. Libraries were prepared by immunoSEQ multiplex PCR; TCRdb keeps only in-frame clonotypes and omits some of them. The data hold 190,000 or so clones, with about 80% observed a single time. The study, taken as a whole, reports: Specificity for CMV antigens was confirmed in vitro for a few of the CMV-associated chains.

Germline loops: CDR1 SQVTM, CDR2 ANQGSEA. With V trimmed by 6 bases and J by 6 bases, 4 bases remained unmatched. The CDR3 loop spans 11 amino acids. The chain combines TRBV29-1 with TRBJ1-1; 7 bases map to TRBD1. Sequences were obtained from PBMCs. The sequence was obtained from a boy aged 5 to 17 in good health and CMV-seronegative. CDR3 region: CSVAGGPEAFF. As DNA, the CDR3 is TGCAGCGTGGCAGGGGGGCCTGAAGCTTTCTTT.